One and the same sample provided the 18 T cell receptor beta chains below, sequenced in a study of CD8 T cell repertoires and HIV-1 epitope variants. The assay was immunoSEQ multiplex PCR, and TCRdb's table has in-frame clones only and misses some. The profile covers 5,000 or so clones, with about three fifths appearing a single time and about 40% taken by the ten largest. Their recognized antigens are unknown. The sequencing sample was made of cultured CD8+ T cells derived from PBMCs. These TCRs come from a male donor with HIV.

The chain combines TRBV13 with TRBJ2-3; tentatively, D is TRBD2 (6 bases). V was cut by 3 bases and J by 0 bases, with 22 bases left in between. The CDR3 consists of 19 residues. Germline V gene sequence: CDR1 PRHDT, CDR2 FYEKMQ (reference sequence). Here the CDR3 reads CASSFYIGGIDASTDTQYF. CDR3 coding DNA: TGTGCCAGCAGCTTCTATATTGGCGGGATCGACGCTAGCACAGATACGCAGTATTTT.

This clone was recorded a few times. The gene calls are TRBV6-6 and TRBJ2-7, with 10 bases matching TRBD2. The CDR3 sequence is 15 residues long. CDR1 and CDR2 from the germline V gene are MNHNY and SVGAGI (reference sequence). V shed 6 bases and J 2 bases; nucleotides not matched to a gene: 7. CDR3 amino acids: CASRRETSGTYEQYF. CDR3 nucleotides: TGTGCCAGCAGACGCGAAACTAGCGGGACCTACGAGCAGTACTTC.

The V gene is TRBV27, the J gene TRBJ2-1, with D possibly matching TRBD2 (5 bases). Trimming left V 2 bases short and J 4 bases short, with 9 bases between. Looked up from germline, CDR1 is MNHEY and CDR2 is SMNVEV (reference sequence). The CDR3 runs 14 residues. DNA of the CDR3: TGTGCCAGCAGTTTAAAGGGAGCGTACAATGAGCAGTTCTTC. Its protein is CASSLKGAYNEQFF.

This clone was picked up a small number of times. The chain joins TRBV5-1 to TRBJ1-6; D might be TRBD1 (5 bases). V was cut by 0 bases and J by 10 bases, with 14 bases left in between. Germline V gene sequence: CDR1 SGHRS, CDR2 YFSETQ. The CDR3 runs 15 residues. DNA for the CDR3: TGCGCCAGCAGCTTGGATGGCAGGGAAACCTCACCCCTCCACTTT. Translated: CASSLDGRETSPLHF.

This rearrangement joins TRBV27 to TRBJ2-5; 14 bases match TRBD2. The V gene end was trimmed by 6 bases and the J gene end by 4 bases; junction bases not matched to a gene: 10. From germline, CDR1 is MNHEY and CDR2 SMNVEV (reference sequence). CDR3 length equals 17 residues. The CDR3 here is CASSPTGTSGGLETQYF. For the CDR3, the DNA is TGTGCCAGCAGCCCTACCGGGACTAGCGGGGGTTTAGAGACCCAGTACTTC.

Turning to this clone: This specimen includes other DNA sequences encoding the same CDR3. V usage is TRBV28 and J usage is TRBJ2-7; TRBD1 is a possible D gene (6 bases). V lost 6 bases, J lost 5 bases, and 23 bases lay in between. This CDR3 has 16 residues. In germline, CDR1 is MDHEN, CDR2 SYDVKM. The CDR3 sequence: CASSFSGRGPYDEQYF. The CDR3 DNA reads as TGTGCCAGCAGCTTTTCCGGCAGGGGCCCTTACGACGAGCAGTACTTC.

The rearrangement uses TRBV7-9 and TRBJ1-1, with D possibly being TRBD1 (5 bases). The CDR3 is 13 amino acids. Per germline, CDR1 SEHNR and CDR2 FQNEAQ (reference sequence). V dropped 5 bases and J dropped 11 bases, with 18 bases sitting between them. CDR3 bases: TGTGCCAGCAGCCCCCCCGGGGGGTTGGGGGCTTTCTTT. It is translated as CASSPPGGLGAFF. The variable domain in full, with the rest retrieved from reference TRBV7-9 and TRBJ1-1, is DTGVSQNPRHKITKRGQNVTFRCDPISEHNRLYWYRQTLGQGPEFLTYFQNEAQLEKSRLLSDRFSAERPKGSFSTLEIQRTEQGDSAMYLCASSPPGGLGAFFGQGTRLTVV.

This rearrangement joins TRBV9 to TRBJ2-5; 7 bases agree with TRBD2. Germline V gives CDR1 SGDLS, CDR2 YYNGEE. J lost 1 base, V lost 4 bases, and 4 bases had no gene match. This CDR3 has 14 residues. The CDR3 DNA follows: TGTGCCAGCAGCAGAGCGGGATCCCAAGAGACCCAGTACTTC. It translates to CASSRAGSQETQYF.

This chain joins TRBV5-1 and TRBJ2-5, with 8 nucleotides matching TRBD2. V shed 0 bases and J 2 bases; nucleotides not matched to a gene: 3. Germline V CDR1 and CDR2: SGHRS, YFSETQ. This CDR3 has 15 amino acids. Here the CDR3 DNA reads TGCGCCAGCAGCTTGGGCTCGGGGGGGCAAGAGACCCAGTACTTC. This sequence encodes CASSLGSGGQETQYF.

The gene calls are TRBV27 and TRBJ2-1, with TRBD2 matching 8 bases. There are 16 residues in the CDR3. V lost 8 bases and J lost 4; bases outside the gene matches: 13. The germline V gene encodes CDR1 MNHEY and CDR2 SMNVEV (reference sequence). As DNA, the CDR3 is TGTGCCAGCGGTCCACCGACTAGCGTGGGATACAATGAGCAGTTCTTC. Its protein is CASGPPTSVGYNEQFF.

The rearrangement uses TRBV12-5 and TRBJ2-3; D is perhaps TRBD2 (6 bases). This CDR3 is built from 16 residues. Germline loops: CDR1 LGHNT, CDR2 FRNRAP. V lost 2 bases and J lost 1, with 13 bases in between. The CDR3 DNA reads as TGTGCTAGTGGTTTGCCGTCCGGGGAGGGCACAGATACGCAGTATTTT. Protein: CASGLPSGEGTDTQYF.

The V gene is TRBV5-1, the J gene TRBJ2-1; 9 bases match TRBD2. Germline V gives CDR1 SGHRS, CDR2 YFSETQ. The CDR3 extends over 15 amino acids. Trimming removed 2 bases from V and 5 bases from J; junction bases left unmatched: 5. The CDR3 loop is CASSLQAGGHNEQFF. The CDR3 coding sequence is TGCGCCAGCAGCTTACAAGCGGGGGGACACAATGAGCAGTTCTTC.

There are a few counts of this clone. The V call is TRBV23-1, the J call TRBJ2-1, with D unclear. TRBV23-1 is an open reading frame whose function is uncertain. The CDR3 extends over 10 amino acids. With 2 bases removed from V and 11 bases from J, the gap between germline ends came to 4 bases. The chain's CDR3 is CASSQPQQFF. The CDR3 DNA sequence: TGCGCCAGCAGTCAACCCCAGCAGTTCTTC.

CDR3 residues: CASSHIAGTGEQYF. In DNA, the CDR3 is TGTGCCAGCAGCCATATAGCAGGGACAGGGGAGCAGTACTTC. The chain links TRBV7-2 to TRBJ2-7; 9 bases align to TRBD1. CDR1 SGHTA and CDR2 FQGNSA come from the germline V gene. This CDR3 is 14 amino acids long. The V segment lost 5 bases and the J segment 7 bases; nucleotides outside the gene matches: 9.

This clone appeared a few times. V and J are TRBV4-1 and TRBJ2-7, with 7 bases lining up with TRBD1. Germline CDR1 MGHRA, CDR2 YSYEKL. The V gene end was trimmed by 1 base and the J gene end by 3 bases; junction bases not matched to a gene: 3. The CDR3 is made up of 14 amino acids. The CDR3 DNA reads TGCGCCAGCAGCCAAGGAGCAGGGGGCTACGAGCAGTACTTC. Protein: CASSQGAGGYEQYF.

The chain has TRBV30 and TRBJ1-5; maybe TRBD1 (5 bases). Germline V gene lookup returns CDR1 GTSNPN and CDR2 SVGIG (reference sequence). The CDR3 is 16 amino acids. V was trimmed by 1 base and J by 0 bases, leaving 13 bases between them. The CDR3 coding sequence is TGTGCCTGGAGTGAGGGGTGGCAGCATAGCAATCAGCCCCAGCATTTT. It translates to CAWSEGWQHSNQPQHF.

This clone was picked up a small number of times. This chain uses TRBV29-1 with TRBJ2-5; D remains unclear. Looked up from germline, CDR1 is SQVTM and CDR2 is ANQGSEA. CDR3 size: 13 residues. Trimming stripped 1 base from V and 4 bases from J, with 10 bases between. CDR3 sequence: CSVEAPGVETQYF. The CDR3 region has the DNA TGCAGCGTTGAAGCCCCTGGGGTAGAGACCCAGTACTTC.

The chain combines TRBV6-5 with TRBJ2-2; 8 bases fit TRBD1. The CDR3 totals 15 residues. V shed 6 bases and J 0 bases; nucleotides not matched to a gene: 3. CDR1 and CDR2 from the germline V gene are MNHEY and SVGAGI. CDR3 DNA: TGTGCCAGCAGGCCACAGGGGGCGAACACCGGGGAGCTGTTTTTT. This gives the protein CASRPQGANTGELFF.